This T cell receptor (beta chain) appears in the sequencing data of a study of blood T cell repertoires in COVID-19 (dated by TCRdb to the early 2020s). Broadly, across the study: Collaborator samples came from the United States, Italy and Spain and covered acute and convalescent phases of COVID-19. A freely available public database, intended as a resource for researchers studying the immune response to SARS-CoV-2, is where the repertoires were released. The material from the prospective study consisted of cDNA or gDNA derived from T cells, B-cell-depleted T cells, or PBMCs. Sample metadata almost always included a de-identified subject ID, COVID-19 status, age in years and sex. Subjects who had been exposed to COVID-19, were actively infected with it, or had recovered from it provided the deeply sampled blood TCRbeta repertoires that made up the dataset. The samples were drawn from two sources: the first 160 participants of the ongoing ImmuneRACE study, and 1,000 to 1,500 subjects contributed by 6 global collaborators. Where available, HLA class I and class II types were obtained from metadata supplied by the sample provider rather than from assay-based typing.

One collaborating source in Seattle enrolled patients during active infection and followed them longitudinally through the course of disease. Collaborating institutions collected whole blood in K2EDTA tubes following their own protocols. Collaborator samples were shipped for TCRbeta analysis as frozen whole blood, isolated PBMCs, or DNA extracted from either sample type. This clone was seen a single time. It lacks a known antigen. Within one base of it there is no much larger clone, and no base qualities were kept. There are 15 amino acids in the CDR3, from cysteine to phenylalanine inclusive. Only the CDR3 portion is preserved as DNA: 45 bases, with reading frame beginning at the first base. A distance of 11 bases separates the germline ends of V and J, which lose 2 bases and 3 bases respectively. The CDR1 and CDR2 encoded by the germline V gene are MNHEY and SVGEGT. On the study overall, not on this receptor specifically: Clinical and demographic metadata were provided uncurated, with the amount varying by source and participant.

The immunoSEQ Assay, a bias-controlled multiplex PCR, was used to amplify TCRbeta CDR3 regions from genomic DNA. For the original study's pipeline: The number of nucleated cells in each sample was estimated by amplification of reference gene primers within the assay. To quantify the absolute abundance of each unique TCRbeta CDR3 rearrangement, sequence reads were collapsed and filtered. For each sample, productive Simpson clonality was calculated as the square root of Simpson's diversity index across productive rearrangements. Not all clones reach the TCRdb copy of this immuneACCESS table, which keeps in-frame sequences only. Checked studies attribute under half of the gap to unresolved V genes and leave the rest unexplained. The V and J calls and clone size were taken over from that table, and D and trimming were inferred from the DNA. Within this sample are around 150,000 clones, with about 92% of them counted one time only. The top ten constitute roughly 2% of the sample.

This sequence uses TRBV6-2 or TRBV6-3 and TRBJ1-5; TRBD1 is possibly the D segment (6 matching bases). The receptor's source is a woman aged 55-75 years with COVID-19, enrolled during active disease. Sequences were obtained from peripheral blood. This receptor carries the CDR3 CASSYVGANNQPQHF. The nucleotides read TGTGCCAGCAGTTACGTGGGGGCGAACAATCAGCCCCAGCATTTT.